This T cell receptor beta chain was captured by sequencing in a study of control samples from healthy donors and cancer patients. Generated by immunoSEQ multiplex PCR, the TCRdb table keeps only in-frame clones and is missing some. The profile shows 100,000 or so clones, under 95% of them singletons. CDR1 is SGHTA and CDR2 is FQGNSA in the germline V gene. The CDR3 sequence is 19 residues long. Germline trimming cut 2 bases from V and 3 bases from J; bases unmatched to any gene: 15. This clonotype originated in a woman aged 18-29 years in good health. The sample consisted of blood. This chain uses TRBV7-2 with TRBJ2-1, with TRBD2 identical over 8 bases. CDR3 sequence: CASSLRATDGRENYNEQFF. CDR3 DNA sequence: TGTGCCAGCAGCTTACGAGCTACGGACGGGAGGGAAAACTACAATGAGCAGTTCTTC.